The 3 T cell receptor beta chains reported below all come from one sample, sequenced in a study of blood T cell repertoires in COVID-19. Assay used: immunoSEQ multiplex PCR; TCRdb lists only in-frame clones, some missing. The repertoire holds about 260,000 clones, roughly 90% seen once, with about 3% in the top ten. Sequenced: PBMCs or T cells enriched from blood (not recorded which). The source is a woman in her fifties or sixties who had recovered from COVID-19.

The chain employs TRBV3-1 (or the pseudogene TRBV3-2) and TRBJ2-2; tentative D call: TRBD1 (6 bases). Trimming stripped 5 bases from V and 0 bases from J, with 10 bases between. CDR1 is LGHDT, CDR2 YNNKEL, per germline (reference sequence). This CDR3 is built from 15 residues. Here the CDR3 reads CASSYGTSNTGELFF. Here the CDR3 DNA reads TGTGCCAGCAGCTACGGGACATCGAACACCGGGGAGCTGTTTTTT.

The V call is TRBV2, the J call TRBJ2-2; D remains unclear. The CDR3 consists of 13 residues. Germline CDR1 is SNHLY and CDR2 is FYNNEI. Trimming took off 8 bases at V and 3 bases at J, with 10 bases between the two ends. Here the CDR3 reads CASGITDTGELFF. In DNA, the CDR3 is TGTGCCAGCGGAATTACAGACACCGGGGAGCTGTTTTTT.

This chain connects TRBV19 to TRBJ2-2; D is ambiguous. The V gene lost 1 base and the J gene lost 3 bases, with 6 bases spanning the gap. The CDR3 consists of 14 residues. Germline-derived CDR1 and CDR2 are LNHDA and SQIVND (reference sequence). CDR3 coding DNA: TGTGCCAGTAGTATAGTTACGGACACCGGGGAGCTGTTTTTT. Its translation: CASSIVTDTGELFF.